This is a list of T cell receptor beta chains from one sample in a study of tumor-infiltrating lymphocytes in primary liver carcinoma. In TCRdb, the multiplex PCR reads were re-called with MiXCR into one record per CDR3 protein. The data show 300,000 to 400,000 distinct CDR3 sequences, 60% to 80% seen once. Sequenced material: peripheral blood. These receptors all stem from a man aged 35 to 55 with primary liver carcinoma and hepatitis B virus infection. CDR3s include the opening cysteine and the closing phenylalanine or tryptophan. D genes are given only for firm matches. The size of a clone is reported for some rows only, either as once, few or many, or as a class for expanded clones.

clone_size: many
j_call: TRBJ1-4
v_call: TRBV10-2
d_call: NA
cdr3_nt: TGCGCCAGCAGTGAGTCGCTCACAGAAGAAAAACTGTTTTTT
cdr3_aa: CASSESLTEEKLFF

clone_size: NA
j_call: TRBJ2-7
v_call: TRBV11-3
d_call: TRBD1
cdr3_nt: TGTGCCAGCAGCCCTAGGGACAGCTCCTACGAACATTACTTC
cdr3_aa: CASSPRDSSYEHYF

clone_size: NA
j_call: TRBJ2-1
v_call: TRBV5-6
d_call: TRBD2
cdr3_nt: TGTGCCAGCAGCTTGGTCGGGACTAGCGGGAGTATCTACAGTGAGCAGTTCTTC
cdr3_aa: CASSLVGTSGSIYSEQFF

clone_size: few
j_call: TRBJ2-1
v_call: TRBV12-3/TRBV12-4
d_call: TRBD2
cdr3_nt: TGTGCCAGCAGTCCAACGGGACTAGCGGGGGCAACCTACAATGAGCAGTTCTTC
cdr3_aa: CASSPTGLAGATYNEQFF

clone_size: NA
j_call: TRBJ2-5
v_call: TRBV11-2
d_call: TRBD2
cdr3_nt: TGTACCGTTGCTAGCGGTAACGGTGCAGAGACCCAGTACTTC
cdr3_aa: CTVASGNGAETQYF

clone_size: NA
j_call: TRBJ1-2
v_call: TRBV7-8
d_call: NA
cdr3_nt: TGTGCCACCAGCTTAGCGGAACGGAACTATGGCTACACCTTC
cdr3_aa: CATSLAERNYGYTF

clone_size: NA
j_call: TRBJ2-6
v_call: TRBV5-1
d_call: TRBD2
cdr3_nt: TGCGCCAGCAGCTTGGCGACTAGCGGGGCCAACGTCCTGACTTTC
cdr3_aa: CASSLATSGANVLTF

clone_size: NA
j_call: TRBJ2-1
v_call: TRBV6-1
d_call: NA
cdr3_nt: TGTGCCAGCAGTGTTGACCTCAGCTCCTACAATGAGCAGTTCTTC
cdr3_aa: CASSVDLSSYNEQFF

clone_size: NA
j_call: TRBJ2-2
v_call: TRBV6-1
d_call: NA
cdr3_nt: TGTGCCAGCAGTGAACGAAGGGGCGCAGCCCCCGGGGGGCTGTTTTTT
cdr3_aa: CASSERRGAAPGGLFF

clone_size: few
j_call: TRBJ1-2
v_call: TRBV6-5
d_call: TRBD1
cdr3_nt: TGTGCCAGCAGTCGGGACAGGGCCCTCTTCTATGGCTACACCTTC
cdr3_aa: CASSRDRALFYGYTF

clone_size: NA
j_call: TRBJ2-7
v_call: TRBV7-8
d_call: NA
cdr3_nt: TGTGCCAGTAGCAACCTCGGGACATGGGCGAGCTACGAGCAGTACTTC
cdr3_aa: CASSNLGTWASYEQYF

clone_size: NA
j_call: TRBJ1-3
v_call: TRBV30
d_call: NA
cdr3_nt: TGTGCCTGGAGGCAATGGACAGTCTCCTCTGGAAACACCATATATTTT
cdr3_aa: CAWRQWTVSSGNTIYF

clone_size: many
j_call: TRBJ2-7
v_call: TRBV6-2/TRBV6-3
d_call: TRBD1
cdr3_nt: TGTGCCAGCAGAGCGACCGGGACAGGCTCCTACGAGCAGTACTTC
cdr3_aa: CASRATGTGSYEQYF

clone_size: NA
j_call: TRBJ2-7
v_call: TRBV4-3
d_call: NA
cdr3_nt: TGCGCCAGCAGCCAAGATGCCCAAGACGCGGACGAGCAGTACTTC
cdr3_aa: CASSQDAQDADEQYF

clone_size: NA
j_call: TRBJ2-7
v_call: TRBV5-1
d_call: NA
cdr3_nt: TGCGCCAGCAGCACAACAGGGATCCAGTACGAGCAGTACTTC
cdr3_aa: CASSTTGIQYEQYF

clone_size: NA
j_call: TRBJ2-7
v_call: TRBV5-1
d_call: NA
cdr3_nt: TGCGCCAGCAGCTTGGTTTCAGAGGTTGTCTACGAGCAGTACTTC
cdr3_aa: CASSLVSEVVYEQYF

clone_size: many
j_call: TRBJ2-7
v_call: TRBV6-6
d_call: TRBD1
cdr3_nt: TGTGCCAATCAGGGACAGGGGATGCACGAGCAGTACTTC
cdr3_aa: CANQGQGMHEQYF

clone_size: NA
j_call: TRBJ2-1
v_call: TRBV28
d_call: TRBD2
cdr3_nt: TGTGCCAGCAGTAGGACTAGCGGGTTTGGCAATGAGCAGTTCTTC
cdr3_aa: CASSRTSGFGNEQFF

clone_size: NA
j_call: TRBJ1-2
v_call: TRBV5-4
d_call: TRBD1
cdr3_nt: TGTGCCAGAAGCGCTAGACAGGGCTGGAGTGGCTACACCTTC
cdr3_aa: CARSARQGWSGYTF

clone_size: many
j_call: TRBJ1-1
v_call: TRBV10-3
d_call: NA
cdr3_nt: TGTGCCATCAGTGAGTCCGTCACTAACACTGAAGCTTTCTTT
cdr3_aa: CAISESVTNTEAFF

clone_size: NA
j_call: TRBJ2-1
v_call: TRBV6-6
d_call: TRBD2
cdr3_nt: TGTGCCAACAGTCCAGGACTAGCCTTCCCTTGGCAGTTCTTC
cdr3_aa: CANSPGLAFPWQFF

clone_size: NA
j_call: TRBJ2-5
v_call: TRBV11-1
d_call: NA
cdr3_nt: TGTGCCAGCAGCTCTTACCAGGGACATGCCGGGGAGACCCAGTACTTC
cdr3_aa: CASSSYQGHAGETQYF

clone_size: NA
j_call: TRBJ2-1
v_call: TRBV24-1
d_call: NA
cdr3_nt: TGTGCCACCCGGGGTAGCGAAAGCTCCTACAATGAGCAGTTCTTC
cdr3_aa: CATRGSESSYNEQFF

clone_size: NA
j_call: TRBJ1-1
v_call: TRBV11-2
d_call: NA
cdr3_nt: TGTGTCAGCAGCTTAGATCGAGGTGGGGGAGCTTTCTTT
cdr3_aa: CVSSLDRGGGAFF

clone_size: few
j_call: TRBJ2-1
v_call: TRBV6-1
d_call: TRBD1
cdr3_nt: TGTGCCACCAAGACAGGGGGCAATGAGCAGTTCTTC
cdr3_aa: CATKTGGNEQFF

clone_size: many
j_call: TRBJ1-5
v_call: TRBV6-5
d_call: TRBD1
cdr3_nt: TGTGCCAGCAGTTCGGGACAGGAAGGGGGACAGCCCCAGCATTTT
cdr3_aa: CASSSGQEGGQPQHF

clone_size: few
j_call: TRBJ2-1
v_call: TRBV6-2/TRBV6-3
d_call: NA
cdr3_nt: TGTGCCAGCAGTTACCCAGGCTTCCTGTACAATGAGCAGTTCTTC
cdr3_aa: CASSYPGFLYNEQFF

clone_size: few
j_call: TRBJ1-6
v_call: TRBV12-3/TRBV12-4
d_call: NA
cdr3_nt: TGTGCCAGCGCCCTTAGCTCCTATAATTCACCCCTCCACTTT
cdr3_aa: CASALSSYNSPLHF

clone_size: many
j_call: TRBJ2-1
v_call: TRBV29-1
d_call: NA
cdr3_nt: TGCGGGGAAACCGGACCAAGGAATGAGCAGTTCTTC
cdr3_aa: CGETGPRNEQFF

clone_size: few
j_call: TRBJ1-5
v_call: TRBV28
d_call: NA
cdr3_nt: TGTGCCAGCAGTTACGTCTATAGCAATCAGCCCCAGCATTTT
cdr3_aa: CASSYVYSNQPQHF

clone_size: many
j_call: TRBJ2-3
v_call: TRBV29-1
d_call: NA
cdr3_nt: TGCAGCTTACCAGGGGGGGCGTACACAGATACGCAGTATTTT
cdr3_aa: CSLPGGAYTDTQYF

clone_size: once
j_call: TRBJ2-5
v_call: TRBV10-3
d_call: NA
cdr3_nt: TGTGCCATCGGTGAGACGATGGAGACCCAGTACTTC
cdr3_aa: CAIGETMETQYF

clone_size: few
j_call: TRBJ1-1
v_call: TRBV30
d_call: NA
cdr3_nt: TGTGCCTGGAGTACGACCACTGAAGCTTTCTTT
cdr3_aa: CAWSTTTEAFF

clone_size: NA
j_call: TRBJ2-2
v_call: TRBV30
d_call: TRBD2
cdr3_nt: TGTGCCTGGAAACGGACTAGCGGGGGCACCGGGGAGCTGTTTTTT
cdr3_aa: CAWKRTSGGTGELFF

clone_size: NA
j_call: TRBJ2-7
v_call: TRBV6-1
d_call: NA
cdr3_nt: TGTGTCAGCAGTGATAGGGACCGACCCTACGAGCAGTACTTC
cdr3_aa: CVSSDRDRPYEQYF

clone_size: NA
j_call: TRBJ2-7
v_call: TRBV30
d_call: NA
cdr3_nt: TGTGCCTGGAGTGTACAACCCAAGAACGAGCAGTACTTC
cdr3_aa: CAWSVQPKNEQYF

clone_size: many
j_call: TRBJ1-6
v_call: TRBV12-3/TRBV12-4
d_call: NA
cdr3_nt: TGTGCCAGCAGTCCCCAGGGGTCATCACCCCTCCACTTT
cdr3_aa: CASSPQGSSPLHF

clone_size: few
j_call: TRBJ1-5
v_call: TRBV5-1
d_call: NA
cdr3_nt: TGCGCCAGCAGCTTGTTCCCAGGGTCGGGTCAGCCCCAGCATTTT
cdr3_aa: CASSLFPGSGQPQHF

clone_size: NA
j_call: TRBJ2-5
v_call: TRBV2
d_call: NA
cdr3_nt: TGTGCCAGCAAATTCCCGGGACATTCGTACCAAGAGACCCAGTACTTC
cdr3_aa: CASKFPGHSYQETQYF

clone_size: NA
j_call: TRBJ1-1
v_call: TRBV5-8
d_call: NA
cdr3_nt: TGTGCCAGCAGCTTGGCCACCGGAGGGACTGAGGCTTTCTTT
cdr3_aa: CASSLATGGTEAFF

clone_size: NA
j_call: TRBJ2-7
v_call: TRBV29-1
d_call: TRBD2
cdr3_nt: TGCAGCGTTGTTTGGGAACTAGCGGGAGGGTTCAAGGAGTACTTC
cdr3_aa: CSVVWELAGGFKEYF

clone_size: many
j_call: TRBJ2-7
v_call: TRBV29-1
d_call: NA
cdr3_nt: TGCAGCGTTGCCCGGGTCCTTAACTACGAGCAGTACTTC
cdr3_aa: CSVARVLNYEQYF

clone_size: NA
j_call: TRBJ2-5
v_call: TRBV4-3
d_call: TRBD2
cdr3_nt: TGCGCCAGCGGCCAAACGACTAGCGGGAGGGCCGGCTCGGAGACCCAGTACTTC
cdr3_aa: CASGQTTSGRAGSETQYF

clone_size: many
j_call: TRBJ2-7
v_call: TRBV12-3/TRBV12-4
d_call: NA
cdr3_nt: TGTGCCAGCGCTAGGGGAGTAGTGGCCTACGAGCAGTACTTC
cdr3_aa: CASARGVVAYEQYF

clone_size: NA
j_call: TRBJ2-1
v_call: TRBV28
d_call: TRBD2
cdr3_nt: TGTGCCAGCAGTTCGCTAGCGGGAGCACGGGATGAGCAGTTCTTC
cdr3_aa: CASSSLAGARDEQFF

clone_size: NA
j_call: TRBJ1-2
v_call: TRBV6-2/TRBV6-3
d_call: NA
cdr3_nt: TGCGCCAGCAACTGGCATAGCTACACCTTC
cdr3_aa: CASNWHSYTF

clone_size: few
j_call: TRBJ1-6
v_call: TRBV5-1
d_call: NA
cdr3_nt: TGCGCCAGCTCGGACCGTAGCTCCTATAATTCACCCCTCCACTTT
cdr3_aa: CASSDRSSYNSPLHF

clone_size: NA
j_call: TRBJ1-2
v_call: TRBV24-1
d_call: NA
cdr3_nt: TGTGCCACCAGGGGTTCTAACTATGGCTACACCTTC
cdr3_aa: CATRGSNYGYTF

clone_size: NA
j_call: TRBJ1-1
v_call: TRBV29-1
d_call: TRBD1
cdr3_nt: TGCAGCGTTGAGGAGGACAGGGGAAGGTCTTTCTTT
cdr3_aa: CSVEEDRGRSFF

clone_size: NA
j_call: TRBJ1-6
v_call: TRBV6-6
d_call: NA
cdr3_nt: TGTGCCAGCAGTTACCCGTCTTTGGGGCAGGACTCTCGCTTT
cdr3_aa: CASSYPSLGQDSRF

clone_size: NA
j_call: TRBJ2-2
v_call: TRBV14
d_call: TRBD2
cdr3_nt: TGTGCCAGCAGCCAAGCGCCTCTTTTTGGCGGGAGCCGTGCGAACACCGGGGAGCTGTTTTTT
cdr3_aa: CASSQAPLFGGSRANTGELFF

clone_size: few
j_call: TRBJ1-1
v_call: TRBV5-1
d_call: TRBD1
cdr3_nt: TGCGCCAGCAGGCGGGACAGCATGAACACTGAAGCTTTCTTT
cdr3_aa: CASRRDSMNTEAFF

clone_size: many
j_call: TRBJ1-3
v_call: TRBV4-2
d_call: NA
cdr3_nt: TGTGCCAGCAGCCAAGATGGTCCAGTCTCTGGAAACACCATATATTTT
cdr3_aa: CASSQDGPVSGNTIYF

clone_size: NA
j_call: TRBJ1-1
v_call: TRBV5-6
d_call: NA
cdr3_nt: TGTGCCAGCAGCTTGCCTGGGGCGAACACTGAAGCTTTCTTT
cdr3_aa: CASSLPGANTEAFF

clone_size: many
j_call: TRBJ2-3
v_call: TRBV29-1
d_call: TRBD1
cdr3_nt: TGCAGCGCAACGGGTACAGGGGGTCCAGATACGCAGTATTTT
cdr3_aa: CSATGTGGPDTQYF

clone_size: NA
j_call: TRBJ2-1
v_call: TRBV5-4
d_call: TRBD2
cdr3_nt: TGTGCCAGCAGCTTGGGCGGGAGGTTAGGCTTCTACAATGAGCAGTTCTTC
cdr3_aa: CASSLGGRLGFYNEQFF

clone_size: medium-sized
j_call: TRBJ2-7
v_call: TRBV10-3
d_call: TRBD1
cdr3_nt: TGTGCCATCAGGGGTCCGGGACAGGGATCCTACGAGCAGTACTTC
cdr3_aa: CAIRGPGQGSYEQYF

clone_size: NA
j_call: TRBJ2-5
v_call: TRBV7-9
d_call: NA
cdr3_nt: TGTGCCAGCAGATTCCCGGAGACCCAGTACTTC
cdr3_aa: CASRFPETQYF

clone_size: many
j_call: TRBJ2-3
v_call: TRBV11-2
d_call: NA
cdr3_nt: TGTGCCAGCAGCTTTCGGACTCACTATACAGATACGCAGTATTTT
cdr3_aa: CASSFRTHYTDTQYF

clone_size: NA
j_call: TRBJ2-5
v_call: TRBV30
d_call: NA
cdr3_nt: TGTGCCTGGAACGCGGGGTCTTATTTGGAGACCCAGTACTTC
cdr3_aa: CAWNAGSYLETQYF